A single sample is the source of the 28 T cell receptor beta chains below, sequenced in a study of T cell repertoires in cytomegalovirus infection. These receptors have no identified antigens. TCRdb reprocessed the reads via MiXCR and lists one record per CDR3 protein. The sample yields about 310,000 distinct CDR3 sequences, approximately 25% seen once. This material consisted of cultured PBMCs, taken from culture after CMV antigen stimulation. The source of these receptors is a human donor in good health (CMV status not recorded). Some clones in this sample may be carry-over from other donors' samples.

This clonotype appeared a few times. The V gene is TRBV7-2, the J gene TRBJ2-1; 14 bases agree with TRBD2. The V gene end was trimmed by 5 bases and the J gene end by 7 bases; junction bases not matched to a gene: 4. Germline V gives CDR1 SGHTA, CDR2 FQGNSA. This CDR3 spans 15 amino acids. The CDR3 sequence: CASSLTSGRDNEQFF. In DNA, the CDR3 is TGTGCCAGCAGCCTGACTAGCGGGAGGGATAATGAGCAGTTCTTC.

This clonotype occurred a few times. V and J are TRBV12-3 or TRBV12-4 and TRBJ2-7; perhaps TRBD1 as D (7 bases). Trimming shortened V by 6 bases and J by 5 bases, and 20 bases separated the two germline ends. This CDR3 is built from 15 residues. As DNA, the CDR3 is TGTGCCAGCAGCCGCGGGACAGACGGAAGGGACGAGCAGTACGTC. This sequence encodes CASSRGTDGRDEQYV.

This clonotype was seen only a few times. The genes are TRBV7-9 and TRBJ2-1; 10 nucleotides match TRBD2. Germline V CDR1 and CDR2: SEHNR, FQNEAQ (reference sequence). Germline trimming cut 0 bases from V and 9 bases from J; bases unmatched to any gene: 8. The CDR3 loop spans 16 amino acids. This CDR3 reads CASSLAMLAGVAEQFF. For the CDR3, the DNA is TGTGCCAGCAGCTTAGCTATGCTAGCGGGAGTGGCTGAGCAGTTCTTC.

The chain employs TRBV7-9 and TRBJ2-5; D gene ambiguous. The CDR3 totals 14 residues. Germline values: CDR1 SEHNR, CDR2 FQNEAQ (reference sequence). With 5 bases removed from V and 3 bases from J, the gap between germline ends came to 13 bases. Here the CDR3 reads CASSPRADKETQYF. CDR3 nucleotide sequence: TGTGCCAGCAGCCCCCGTGCGGATAAAGAGACCCAGTACTTC.

This clonotype was observed a few times. This chain uses TRBV11-2 with TRBJ2-7, with D possibly called TRBD1 or TRBD2 (6 bases each). CDR3 length: 16 amino acids. V lost 1 base and J 2 bases, leaving 15 bases between the germline ends. The germline CDR1 and CDR2 sequences are SGHAT and FQNNGV. CDR3 loop: CASSLGGASAPYEQYF. The CDR3 nucleotides are TGTGCCAGCAGCTTAGGGGGGGCTAGCGCGCCCTACGAGCAGTACTTC.

The chain has TRBV6-2 or TRBV6-3 and TRBJ2-7, with 7 bases that match TRBD2. The ends lost 4 bases at V and 3 bases at J; junction bases unmatched: 6. Germline V lookup: CDR1 MNHEY, CDR2 SVGEGT. The CDR3 length is 14 residues. This chain's CDR3 is CASSWAAGDYEQYF. The CDR3 DNA reads as TGTGCCAGCAGTTGGGCGGCGGGAGACTACGAGCAGTACTTC.

This clonotype was observed at least ten times. The chain carries TRBV4-1 and TRBJ2-7, with D possibly being TRBD1 (5 bases). Germline assignment: CDR1 MGHRA and CDR2 YSYEKL. This CDR3 contains 16 residues. V shed 0 bases and J shed 0 bases, with 12 bases lying between them. CDR3 sequence reads: CASSQEGAVSSYEQYF. Written as DNA, the CDR3 is TGCGCCAGCAGCCAAGAAGGGGCAGTTAGCTCCTACGAGCAGTACTTC.

This clonotype has a handful of counts. The CDR3 spells CSVVGQGDSGANVLTF. DNA for the CDR3: TGCAGCGTTGTGGGCCAGGGGGACTCTGGGGCCAACGTCCTGACTTTC. The chain joins TRBV29-1 to TRBJ2-6; 7 bases agree with TRBD1. The germline gives CDR1 SQVTM, CDR2 ANQGSEA. The CDR3 has 16 residues. V lost 4 bases, J lost 0 bases, and 6 bases stayed unmatched. Drawing the rest from reference TRBV29-1 and TRBJ2-6, the complete variable domain is SAVISQKPSRDICQRGTSLTIQCQVDSQVTMMFWYRQQPGQSLTLIATANQGSEATYESGFVIDKFPISRPNLTFSTLTVSNMSPEDSSIYLCSVVGQGDSGANVLTFGAGSRLTVL.

V gene TRBV14 combines with J gene TRBJ2-1; 7 nucleotides agree with TRBD2. The CDR3 loop spans 15 amino acids. V shed 0 bases and J 6 bases; nucleotides not matched to a gene: 5. CDR1 SGHDN and CDR2 FVKESK come from the germline V gene. CDR3 sequence: CASSQDGRGSNEQFF. The CDR3, as DNA: TGTGCCAGCAGCCAAGATGGGCGCGGGAGCAATGAGCAGTTCTTC. The full variable domain, with the rest looked up from reference TRBV14 and TRBJ2-1, is EAGVTQFPSHSVIEKGQTVTLRCDPISGHDNLYWYRRVMGKEIKFLLHFVKESKQDESGMPNNRFLAERTGGTYSTLKVQPAELEDSGVYFCASSQDGRGSNEQFFGPGTRLTVL.

J is TRBJ2-5 and V is TRBV5-1; D is perhaps TRBD1 or TRBD2 (5 bases each). The ends were cut back, 8 bases at V and 7 bases at J, with 18 bases in the middle. The CDR3 spans 13 residues. The germline gives CDR1 SGHRS, CDR2 YFSETQ. The chain's CDR3 is CASLPGPAGTQYF. The CDR3 nucleotides are TGCGCCAGTCTACCAGGGCCCGCGGGGACCCAGTACTTC.

This clonotype was detected a few times. The chain employs TRBV7-2 and TRBJ2-1; no reliable D call. V was pared by 3 bases and J by 8 bases, with 8 bases between. CDR1 is SGHTA, CDR2 FQGNSA, per germline. The CDR3 runs 12 residues. CDR3 coding DNA: TGTGCCAGCAGCTTTACCCGGGATGAGCAGTTCTTC. Translating it yields CASSFTRDEQFF. The entire variable domain, with the rest obtained from reference TRBV7-2 and TRBJ2-1, is as follows: GAGVSQSPSNKVTEKGKDVELRCDPISGHTALYWYRQSLGQGLEFLIYFQGNSAPDKSGLPSDRFSAERTGGSVSTLTIQRTQQEDSAVYLCASSFTRDEQFFGPGTRLTVL.

The sample holds many counts of this clonotype. The chain is built from TRBV7-3 and TRBJ2-5; 9 nucleotides align to TRBD1. The CDR3 contains 15 residues. Germline CDR1 is SGHTA and CDR2 is FQGTGA. Trimming at V came to 2 bases and at J to 2 bases, leaving 3 bases not matched to a gene. CDR3 in amino acids: CASSLAGTGQETQYF. CDR3 bases: TGTGCCAGCAGCTTAGCCGGGACAGGGCAAGAGACCCAGTACTTC.

This clonotype was seen more than once but under ten times. The chain uses TRBV19 and TRBJ2-1; 8 bases map to TRBD2. CDR3 length: 16 amino acids. V was clipped by 1 base and J by 1 base; unmatched bases: 3. CDR1 and CDR2 from the germline V gene are LNHDA and SQIVND (reference sequence). Written as DNA, the CDR3 is TGTGCCAGTAGTATAGGGGCGGGAGGATCCTACAATGAGCAGTTCTTC. Protein: CASSIGAGGSYNEQFF.

The CDR3 is CASRLGGGNEQFF. The CDR3 DNA follows: TGTGCCAGCAGGCTAGGGGGGGGCAATGAGCAGTTCTTC. The genes are TRBV27 and TRBJ2-1; possible D gene TRBD2, 7 bases. CDR1 MNHEY and CDR2 SMNVEV come from the germline V gene (reference sequence). This CDR3 is built from 13 residues. V lost 6 bases, J lost 6 bases, and 12 bases lay in between.

This clonotype was seen many times. The genes are TRBV28 and TRBJ2-7; 9 bases map to TRBD2. CDR3 length: 20 amino acids. V shed 2 bases, J shed 0 bases, and the junction held 17 bases outside the gene matches. Looked up from germline, CDR1 is MDHEN and CDR2 is SYDVKM. CDR3 amino acids: CASSLPLGGRVQDSSYEQYF. The CDR3 DNA sequence: TGTGCCAGCAGTTTACCTTTGGGCGGGAGGGTACAGGATAGCTCCTACGAGCAGTACTTC.

The chain is built from TRBV7-2 and TRBJ1-4; possibly TRBD1 for D (5 bases). V lost 4 bases to trimming and J lost 7 bases, with 16 bases between them. Germline-derived CDR1 and CDR2 are SGHTA and FQGNSA. This CDR3 is 15 amino acids long. DNA for the CDR3: TGTGCCAGCAGCTCACAAAGTATAAGGGGTGAAAAACTGTTTTTT. It is translated as CASSSQSIRGEKLFF.

The table lists this clonotype with many counts. This chain joins TRBV19 and TRBJ1-2; TRBD1 is a possible D gene (5 bases). The CDR3 consists of 15 residues. Germline CDR1 and CDR2: LNHDA and SQIVND (reference sequence). V shed 5 bases and J shed 4 bases, with 17 bases lying between them. CDR3 in DNA: TGTGCCAGTAGTTTAGCAACAGGACCTCTCTATGGCTACACCTTC. Protein sequence: CASSLATGPLYGYTF.

The chain's CDR3 is CASIGVGQPQHF. The DNA for the CDR3 is TGTGCCAGCATAGGGGTCGGTCAGCCCCAGCATTTT. The chain couples TRBV28 to TRBJ1-5, with D maybe TRBD1 (5 bases). The ends were cut back, 7 bases at V and 6 bases at J, with 10 bases in the middle. Germline-derived CDR1 and CDR2 are MDHEN and SYDVKM. This CDR3 is built from 12 residues.

This sequence joins TRBV27 and TRBJ2-1, with D possibly TRBD2 on 5 matching bases. The germline V gene has CDR1 MNHEY and CDR2 SMNVEV (reference sequence). The CDR3 totals 11 residues. The V end was cut by 4 bases, the J end by 12 bases, with 10 bases between. The CDR3 DNA follows: TGTGCCAGCAGTTCCGGAGGAATGCAGTTCTTC. Its protein product is CASSSGGMQFF.

This sequence joins TRBV6-8 and TRBJ2-7, with 7 bases matching TRBD2. The CDR3 sequence is 14 residues long. J lost 7 bases, V lost 6 bases, and 12 bases had no gene match. Germline V gene sequence: CDR1 MNHGY, CDR2 SAAAGT. The CDR3 here is CASRGLAGLSEQYV. As DNA, the CDR3 is TGTGCCAGCAGGGGTTTAGCGGGCCTCTCTGAGCAGTACGTC.

This clonotype came up a few times. The rearrangement links TRBV29-1 to TRBJ2-7, with a possible D match to TRBD2 (5 bases). The V end was cut by 4 bases, the J end by 6 bases, with 13 bases between. The CDR3 totals 12 residues. Germline V CDR1 and CDR2: SQVTM, ANQGSEA. This CDR3 is CSVGSGIGEQYF. In DNA, the CDR3 is TGCAGCGTTGGATCGGGGATCGGCGAGCAGTACTTC.

The chain combines TRBV7-9 with TRBJ2-7; D is uncertain. CDR3 length: 13 amino acids. The germline V and J ends were trimmed by 1 base and 6 bases, with 10 bases remaining between them. The germline gives CDR1 SEHNR, CDR2 FQNEAQ (reference sequence). CDR3 amino acids: CASSLGVGGEQYF. The CDR3 DNA follows: TGTGCCAGCAGCTTAGGGGTGGGCGGCGAGCAGTACTTC. Looking up the rest from reference TRBV7-9 and TRBJ2-7 gives the full variable domain: DTGVSQNPRHKITKRGQNVTFRCDPISEHNRLYWYRQTLGQGPEFLTYFQNEAQLEKSRLLSDRFSAERPKGSFSTLEIQRTEQGDSAMYLCASSLGVGGEQYFGPGTRLTVT.

This clonotype is judged medium-sized. The J gene is TRBJ1-2, the V gene TRBV7-2; D is unclear. Trimming removed 5 bases at V and 2 bases at J, with 12 bases between. The germline CDR1 and CDR2 sequences are SGHTA and FQGNSA. The CDR3 sequence is 14 residues long. The CDR3, as DNA: TGTGCCAGCAGCCAAGATCCTTTGAACTATGGCTACACCTTC. It translates to CASSQDPLNYGYTF.

The chain recombines TRBV23-1 with TRBJ2-4; D is uncertain. TRBV23-1 is treated as an ORF (open reading frame) with a function not yet certain. The V end was cut by 6 bases, the J end by 3 bases, with 15 bases between. CDR3 length: 15 amino acids. Here the CDR3 reads CASRHDLKGKNIQYF. CDR3 DNA sequence: TGCGCCAGCAGGCACGACTTAAAGGGCAAAAACATTCAGTACTTC.

The chain joins TRBV7-9 to TRBJ1-3; tentatively, D is TRBD1 (5 bases). Trimming cost V 1 base and J 0 bases, with 16 bases left between them. The CDR3 is 18 residues long. Germline V CDR1 and CDR2: SEHNR, FQNEAQ (reference sequence). The CDR3 reads CASSLVSYRTRSGNTIYF. The CDR3 region has the DNA TGTGCCAGCAGCTTAGTTTCTTACAGGACCCGCTCTGGAAACACCATATATTTT.

This chain connects TRBV7-6 to TRBJ1-4, with a possible D match to TRBD1 (5 bases). This CDR3 spans 14 amino acids. Germline V gives CDR1 SGHVS, CDR2 FNYEAQ. V was shortened by 5 bases and J by 10 bases, with 17 bases between the two germline ends. The CDR3 loop is CASSTRGAGGKLFF. In DNA form, the CDR3 reads TGTGCCAGCAGCACCCGAGGGGCTGGGGGAAAACTGTTTTTT.

Here the CDR3 reads CASSARGGAEQYV. CDR3 DNA sequence: TGTGCCAGTAGTGCTCGGGGGGGCGCCGAGCAGTACGTC. The chain has TRBV19 and TRBJ2-7; 8 nucleotides align to TRBD2. The CDR3 covers 13 residues. Germline CDR1 and CDR2: LNHDA and SQIVND (reference sequence). The V and J ends lost 5 bases and 6 bases, in that order; junction bases with no gene match: 6.

This clonotype appeared once. The DNA for the CDR3 is TGTGCCAGCAGTGGGGGACAGGGGGCGTTGAACACTGAAGCTTTCTTT. Protein sequence: CASSGGQGALNTEAFF. The genes are TRBV6-6 and TRBJ1-1, with TRBD1 matching 12 bases. V shed 5 bases and J 0 bases; nucleotides not matched to a gene: 4. The CDR3 spans 16 residues. Germline V gene sequence: CDR1 MNHNY, CDR2 SVGAGI (reference sequence).